These 4 T cell receptor beta chains originate from one sample sequenced in a study of cytomegalovirus exposure and HLA in healthy donors. Use of 60 Vbeta and 13 Jbeta primers characterized the PCR. The protocol was immunoSEQ multiplex PCR, while the TCRdb copy is restricted to in-frame clones and leaves out a portion. The repertoire has 100,000 or so clones, approximately 85% of them found once; the top ten carry about 3.9%. Material: PBMCs. Every receptor here comes from a man in his thirties or forties in good health and CMV-seronegative.

This clone was picked up one time. This chain uses TRBV28 with TRBJ2-7; TRBD2 matches at 8 bases. The length of the CDR3 is 14 residues. With 1 base clipped from V and 4 bases from J, the junction kept 3 bases outside the gene matches. CDR1 and CDR2 (germline): MDHEN, SYDVKM. CDR3 in DNA: TGTGCCAGCAGTTTATACGGCGGGAGGTACGAGCAGTACTTC. It codes for CASSLYGGRYEQYF. The variable domain in full, completed from reference TRBV28 and TRBJ2-7, reads DVKVTQSSRYLVKRTGEKVFLECVQDMDHENMFWYRQDPGLGLRLIYFSYDVKMKEKGDIPEGYSVSREKKERFSLILESASTNQTSMYLCASSLYGGRYEQYFGPGTRLTVT.

The chain combines TRBV7-9 with TRBJ2-5; 8 bases are a match to TRBD2. This CDR3 region has 14 residues. CDR1 and CDR2 (germline): SEHNR, FQNEAQ (reference sequence). V dropped 2 bases and J dropped 7; count of bases not matched to a gene: 6. CDR3 bases: TGTGCCAGCAGCTTAAACCGACGGGAGGGGACCCAGTACTTC. Protein: CASSLNRREGTQYF.

This chain's CDR3 is CASSQVTLAGGHNEQFF. The CDR3 coding sequence is TGCGCCAGCAGCCAAGTCACCCTAGCGGGGGGGCACAATGAGCAGTTCTTC. The chain links TRBV4-1 to TRBJ2-1; 12 bases are shared with TRBD2. Looked up from germline, CDR1 is MGHRA and CDR2 is YSYEKL. The J segment lost 5 bases and the V segment lost 1 base, leaving 6 bases of the junction unmatched. The CDR3 consists of 17 residues.

J is TRBJ1-2 and V is TRBV18; 8 positions match TRBD1. CDR1 is KGHSH and CDR2 is LQKENI in the germline V gene. Trimming at V came to 3 bases and at J to 4 bases, leaving 1 base not matched to a gene. This CDR3 has 13 residues. The CDR3 bases are TGTGCCAGCTCACCTGACAGGGGCTATGGCTACACCTTC. Translating gives CASSPDRGYGYTF.